This T cell receptor beta chain comes out of a study of blood T cell repertoires in COVID-19. Across the study: The study drew acute and convalescent COVID-19 samples from the United States, Italy and Spain. Sample material is recorded as cDNA or gDNA derived from T cells, B-cell-depleted T cells, or PBMCs.

Authors' data handling: Nucleated cell number was recorded as an estimate derived from reference gene primer amplification. TCRdb's table, derived via immunoSEQ multiplex PCR, lists solely in-frame clones and lacks some. V and J calls and clone size are as listed in that table; D and trimming were resolved from the DNA. The sample has about 90,000 clones, more than 65% seen once; the top ten hold 6.3%. Germline V gives CDR1 SQVTM, CDR2 ANQGSEA. The CDR3 consists of 14 residues. J lost 2 bases, V lost 4 bases, and 5 bases had no gene match. The V and J genes are TRBV29-1 and TRBJ2-3, with 8 positions matching TRBD2. Sequencing was carried out using peripheral blood. The receptor was derived from a man aged 55-75 years with acute or convalescent COVID-19. CDR3 sequence (DNA): TGCAGCGTTGCGCGGGGGGCCCCCACAGATACGCAGTATTTT. It yields the protein CSVARGAPTDTQYF.